Following are 19 T cell receptor beta chains from one sample sequenced in a study of blood T cell repertoires in COVID-19. Produced via immunoSEQ multiplex PCR; TCRdb's table is partial and in-frame only. Of 200,000 to 300,000 clones detected, 65% to 90% appear once; the ten largest clones hold under 2.5%. Sequencing was carried out using peripheral blood. The receptor source for this set is a man aged 25 to 40 with active or convalescent COVID-19.

This chain uses TRBV11-2 with TRBJ2-1; 7 bases map to TRBD2. CDR3 size: 16 residues. From germline, CDR1 is SGHAT and CDR2 FQNNGV. V gave up 5 bases and J gave up 4 bases; unmatched junction bases: 11. This CDR3 reads CASSDRDYVRYNEQFF. The CDR3 DNA follows: TGTGCCAGCAGCGACCGGGACTACGTGAGGTACAATGAGCAGTTCTTC.

The chain employs TRBV5-8 and TRBJ1-5; D is ambiguous. Germline V gene lookup returns CDR1 SGHTS and CDR2 YDEGEE. The length of the CDR3 is 13 residues. The V end was cut by 2 bases, the J end by 3 bases, with 6 bases between. For the CDR3, the DNA is TGTGCCAGCAGCTTTCGTAACAATCAGCCCCAGCATTTT. Translation gives CASSFRNNQPQHF.

The V gene is TRBV23-1, the J gene TRBJ2-2, with D perhaps TRBD2 (5 bases). TRBV23-1 qualifies as an ORF whose function is uncertain. The CDR3 runs 16 residues. Trimming cost V 7 bases and J 0 bases, with 15 bases left between them. The CDR3 DNA reads TGCGCCAGCACCCCTGGGAGAAACTCGAACACCGGGGAGCTGTTTTTT. Translation gives CASTPGRNSNTGELFF.

V usage is TRBV30 and J usage is TRBJ2-7; D gene uncertain. CDR3 length equals 13 residues. Trimming removed 0 bases from V and 2 bases from J, with 8 bases in between. The germline V gene has CDR1 GTSNPN and CDR2 SVGIG (reference sequence). This chain's CDR3 is CAWSVRGAYEQYF. CDR3 nucleotide sequence: TGTGCCTGGAGTGTACGCGGTGCCTACGAGCAGTACTTC.

V and J are TRBV3-1 (or the pseudogene TRBV3-2) and TRBJ2-7, with no clear D. The length of the CDR3 is 14 residues. Germline values: CDR1 LGHDT, CDR2 YNNKEL (reference sequence). The V and J ends lost 5 bases and 5 bases respectively, with 16 bases between them. In DNA form, the CDR3 reads TGTGCCAGCAGCTATGCCCTGGCCCTCCACGAGCAGTACTTC. It encodes CASSYALALHEQYF.

The CDR3 spells CASRPVRNSNSPLHF. The CDR3 DNA reads as TGTGCCAGCAGACCGGTGAGGAATTCTAATTCACCCCTCCACTTT. V usage is TRBV6-5 and J usage is TRBJ1-6; D is unresolved. The CDR3 runs to 15 residues. Germline V lookup: CDR1 MNHEY, CDR2 SVGAGI. V lost 6 bases and J lost 6, with 15 bases in between.

The V gene is TRBV5-1, the J gene TRBJ1-2; a weak D match, TRBD1 (5 bases). This CDR3 is 15 amino acids long. The germline CDR1 and CDR2 sequences are SGHRS and YFSETQ. The ends were cut back, 4 bases at V and 0 bases at J, with 13 bases in the middle. The CDR3, as DNA: TGCGCCAGCAGCCCTCGGGGGGAACCTAACTATGGCTACACCTTC. Protein product: CASSPRGEPNYGYTF.

The chain recombines TRBV19 with TRBJ1-5, with unresolved D. Per the germline V gene, CDR1 is LNHDA and CDR2 is SQIVND (reference sequence). Trimming removed 6 bases at V and 0 bases at J, with 12 bases between. CDR3 length: 15 amino acids. CDR3 sequence: CASRLQLYSNQPQHF. CDR3 bases: TGTGCCAGTAGGCTACAGCTTTATAGCAATCAGCCCCAGCATTTT.

The chain uses TRBV18 and TRBJ1-2; 9 bases map to TRBD1. This CDR3 has 16 amino acids. Germline CDR1 and CDR2: KGHSH and LQKENI. V was pared by 0 bases and J by 4 bases, with 6 bases of the junction left unmatched. Written as DNA, the CDR3 is TGTGCCAGCTCACCACCTTGGGGACAGGGAGTCTATGGCTACACCTTC. Amino acids: CASSPPWGQGVYGYTF.

Here the CDR3 reads CATSRVGGLDEKLFF. CDR3 sequence (DNA): TGTGCCACCAGCAGAGTTGGGGGACTGGACGAAAAACTGTTTTTT. The chain combines TRBV15 with TRBJ1-4; weak D call: TRBD1 (5 bases). The CDR3 is 15 residues long. CDR1 LNHNV and CDR2 YYDKDF come from the germline V gene (reference sequence). V lost 1 base and J lost 8, with 14 bases in between.

The chain has TRBV19 and TRBJ2-5, with 7 bases that match TRBD1. Germline CDR1 reads LNHDA; CDR2 reads SQIVND (reference sequence). J was trimmed by 5 bases and V by 5 bases; bases with no gene match: 5. This CDR3 comprises 13 residues. CDR3: CASSLDREETQYF. CDR3 sequence (DNA): TGTGCCAGTAGTCTCGACAGGGAGGAGACCCAGTACTTC.

The chain combines TRBV5-1 with TRBJ1-1, with 7 bases fitting TRBD1. Germline CDR1 reads SGHRS; CDR2 reads YFSETQ. The CDR3 sequence is 17 residues long. The junction had 9 bases not matched to a gene; V was cut back by 0 bases and J by 1 base. CDR3 coding DNA: TGCGCCAGCAGCTTGGGGGTTTTCGACAGGGCGAACACTGAAGCTTTCTTT. As protein: CASSLGVFDRANTEAFF.

Here the CDR3 reads CASRPDSGRGNGYTF. The CDR3 bases are TGTGCCAGCAGGCCGGATAGTGGCAGGGGGAATGGCTACACCTTC. The gene calls are TRBV2 and TRBJ1-2, with 7 bases aligning to TRBD1. V lost 6 bases to trimming and J lost 6 bases; unmatched junction nucleotides: 13. CDR1 is SNHLY and CDR2 is FYNNEI in the germline V gene. The CDR3 has 15 residues.

The CDR3 nucleotides are TGCGCCAGCAGCCAAGGGGAGGGGGCCTACGAGCAGTACTTC. Its translation is CASSQGEGAYEQYF. J is TRBJ2-7 and V is TRBV4-1; possible D gene TRBD2, 7 bases. Germline V lookup: CDR1 MGHRA, CDR2 YSYEKL. This CDR3 is 14 amino acids long. Trimming shortened V by 1 base and J by 2 bases, and 9 bases separated the two germline ends.

The chain's CDR3 is CASRVAGGTGELFF. CDR3 coding DNA: TGTGCCAGCAGGGTAGCCGGGGGGACCGGGGAGCTGTTTTTT. The chain joins TRBV14 to TRBJ2-2; 7 bases map to TRBD2. With V trimmed by 6 bases and J by 5 bases, 6 bases remained unmatched. This CDR3 is 14 amino acids long. The germline V gene has CDR1 SGHDN and CDR2 FVKESK.

About this clone: The same CDR3 can be traced to other DNA sequences in this sample. The chain joins TRBV6-5 to TRBJ2-7, with a weak D call TRBD1 (5 bases). The CDR3 spans 13 residues. V dropped 4 bases and J dropped 2 bases, with 9 bases sitting between them. Germline CDR1 is MNHEY and CDR2 is SVGAGI. The CDR3 reads CASSSTGTYEQYF. In DNA, the CDR3 is TGTGCCAGCAGTTCCACAGGAACCTACGAGCAGTACTTC.

This clone appeared once. Mismatch with germline at one junction end may stem from a read error. The chain recombines TRBV6-1 with TRBJ1-4; D remains ambiguous. Germline CDR1 MNHNS, CDR2 SASEGT. This CDR3 region has 14 residues. The CDR3 DNA reads TGTGCCAGCCGTGACCAGATCGGGTCCGAAAAACTGTTTTTT. It codes for CASRDQIGSEKLFF.

This clone was seen only once. The CDR3 sequence: CASSPPGRNTEAFF. In nucleotides, the CDR3 is TGTGCCAGCTCACCACCGGGCCGGAACACTGAAGCTTTCTTT. The chain employs TRBV18 and TRBJ1-1; D gene ambiguous. Germline-derived CDR1 and CDR2 are KGHSH and LQKENI. CDR3 length equals 14 residues. Trimming shortened V by 0 bases and J by 1 base, and 6 bases separated the two germline ends.

The V and J genes are TRBV9 and TRBJ2-7; 9 bases map to TRBD1. The CDR3 loop spans 14 amino acids. Trimming cost V 4 bases and J 2 bases; bases outside gene matches: 4. Germline-derived CDR1 and CDR2 are SGDLS and YYNGEE. DNA for the CDR3: TGTGCCAGCAGCCAGGGACAGGGAACCTACGAGCAGTACTTC. It specifies CASSQGQGTYEQYF.